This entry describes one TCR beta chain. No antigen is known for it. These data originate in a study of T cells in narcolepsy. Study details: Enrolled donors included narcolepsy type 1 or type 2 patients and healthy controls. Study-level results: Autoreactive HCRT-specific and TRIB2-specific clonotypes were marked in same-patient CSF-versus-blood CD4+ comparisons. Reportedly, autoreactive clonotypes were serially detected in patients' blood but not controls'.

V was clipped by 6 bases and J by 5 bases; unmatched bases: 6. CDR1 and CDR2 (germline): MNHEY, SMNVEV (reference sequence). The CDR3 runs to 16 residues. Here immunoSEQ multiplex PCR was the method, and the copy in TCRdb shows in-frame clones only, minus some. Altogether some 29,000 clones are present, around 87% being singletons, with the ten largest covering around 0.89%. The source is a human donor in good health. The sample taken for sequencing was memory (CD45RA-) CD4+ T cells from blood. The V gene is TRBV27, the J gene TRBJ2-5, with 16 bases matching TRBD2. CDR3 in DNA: TGTGCCAGCAGCCTGGGACTAGCGGGAGGGAGCGAGACCCAGTACTTC. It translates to CASSLGLAGGSETQYF.